This T cell receptor (beta chain) appears in the sequencing data of a study of cytomegalovirus exposure and HLA in healthy donors. Turning to the study itself: Of some 360 genotyped donors, more than 70% clustered with self-reported Caucasian donors.

The PCR employed 60 Vbeta primers together with 13 Jbeta primers. Clones were sequenced by immunoSEQ multiplex PCR, and TCRdb holds only the in-frame ones, with some missing. The table lists over 200,000 clones, more than 75% of them singletons. Germline V CDR1 and CDR2: GTSNPN, SVGIG (reference sequence). This CDR3 has 13 residues. With regard to this clone: Its antigen is currently unknown.

Whole-study results and caveats: Likely technical artifact: a cluster of highly shared sequence variants. The study flagged 150 to 200 TCR beta chains as cytomegalovirus-associated.

Unrecorded immune exposures were likely, despite nominal health at sampling. Material: PBMCs. The sequence was obtained from a human donor in good health. V usage is TRBV30 and J usage is TRBJ2-5; 10 bases align to TRBD1. The better agreement between TRBJ2-7 and the DNA end casts doubt on the J call. The CDR3 nucleotides are TGTGCCTGGACTCCCGGGACAGGGGACGAGCAGTACTTC. Residues: CAWTPGTGDEQYF.